This T cell receptor (beta chain) came from a study of early T cells in non-severe SARS-CoV-2 infection (dated by TCRdb to the early 2020s). Context from the whole study: Because TCR sequencing was done on bulk RNA from unsorted whole blood, the alpha and beta chains could not be paired. Points the paper makes about the study in general: Matching against VDJdb was skewed toward anti-spike CD8 responses, likely underestimated virus-specific expansions, and missed private and CD4 specificities.

The library was produced with 5' RACE. Data came from a NextSeq 500. To correct for sequencing error and PCR bias, the TCR library protocol tagged individual cDNA molecules with unique molecular identifiers. Both TCR alpha and beta chains were sequenced, and tight co-correlation was observed between alpha and beta sequence abundances in each sample. The original methods were these. Decombinator V4 was used to annotate the V gene, J gene and CDR3 of the TCR sequences. Expanded TCRs were defined as changing significantly between any two time points under a Poisson model with p below 0.0001. Abundances of TCRs were expressed as counts per million after normalisation to the total number of TCRs sequenced in each sample. MAIT TCRs were defined by TRAV1-2 paired with TRAJ12, TRAJ20 or TRAJ33, and iNKT TCRs by TRAV10 paired with TRAJ18. A search of VDJdb, accessed on 1 November 2021, was run for TCRs annotated to CMV, EBV and SARS-CoV-2, with TCRs annotated for multiple antigens excluded. TCRdb took the public reads, trimmed them with fastp at Q25, ran MiXCR for clone calling and kept in-frame beta chains. Here each entry gathers all rows of one CDR3 protein and keeps the most common genes and DNA. These V and J calls originate from TCRdb's pipeline instead of the authors' own analysis. In this sample the table shows tens of thousands of distinct CDR3 sequences, approximately 4.8% of which occur a single time. Jointly, the top ten make up around 4.9% of the sample.

A case-control design nested within a healthcare worker cohort in London, UK, was used, with weekly nasopharyngeal swab PCR tests and blood sampling performed. Healthcare workers were recruited between 23 and 31 March 2020, during the week of the UK lockdown, and were followed weekly for up to roughly 15 weeks. This clonotype was detected ten times or more. It has no known antigen specificity. Nothing much larger sits one base from this clone, and base qualities are not available. The CDR3, cysteine through phenylalanine, is 14 amino acids long. The CDR3 DNA has 42 bases and is translated from base 1. V lost 6 bases and J lost 2 bases, and the count of bases not matched to a germline gene is 7.

This sequence uses TRBV12-3 or TRBV12-4 and TRBJ2-7; TRBD1 matches 7 bases in the middle. The sequenced sample consisted of whole blood. The TCR comes from an adult who was a healthcare worker with PCR-confirmed SARS-CoV-2 infection or an uninfected control (not recorded which). The DNA sequence reads TGTGCCAGCAGGAAAGGGACAGCCCCCTACGAGCAGTACTTC. This sequence encodes CASRKGTAPYEQYF.